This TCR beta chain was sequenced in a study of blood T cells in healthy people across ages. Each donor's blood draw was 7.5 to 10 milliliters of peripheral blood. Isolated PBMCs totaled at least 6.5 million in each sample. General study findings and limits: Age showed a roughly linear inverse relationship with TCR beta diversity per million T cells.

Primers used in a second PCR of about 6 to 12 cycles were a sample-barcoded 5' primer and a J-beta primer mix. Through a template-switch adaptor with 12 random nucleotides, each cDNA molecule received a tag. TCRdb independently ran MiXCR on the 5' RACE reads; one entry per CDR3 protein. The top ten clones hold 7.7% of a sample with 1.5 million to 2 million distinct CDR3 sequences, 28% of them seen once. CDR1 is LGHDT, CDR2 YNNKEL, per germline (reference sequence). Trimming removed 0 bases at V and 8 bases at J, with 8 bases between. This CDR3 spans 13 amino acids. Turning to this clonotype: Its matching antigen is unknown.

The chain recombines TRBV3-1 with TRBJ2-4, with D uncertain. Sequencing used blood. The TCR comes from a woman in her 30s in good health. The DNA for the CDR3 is TGTGCCAGCAGCCAAGACAGGTCGGACATTCAGTACTTC. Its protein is CASSQDRSDIQYF.